This is a list of T cell receptor beta chains from one sample in a study of blood T cells in healthy people across ages. Via MiXCR, TCRdb re-called the 5' RACE reads, giving one row per CDR3 protein. The sample carries fewer than 2,000,000 distinct CDR3 sequences, about 39% recorded once. The source material was blood. These receptors came from a human donor in good health. The CDR3 runs from the conserved cysteine through the conserved F or W. D genes are given only for firm matches. The size entry is marked missing in some rows and otherwise reads once, few, many or a size class.

CDR3nt	CDR3aa	abundance	v_gene	j_gene	d_gene
TGTGCCACCAGTGATCCAGGACAGATTCGGGATACGCAGTATTTT	CATSDPGQIRDTQYF	-	TRBV24-1	TRBJ2-3	-
TGCAGTGCTAGAGAAGACAGATTCGGGGAGGAAAAACTGTTTTTT	CSAREDRFGEEKLFF	-	TRBV20-1	TRBJ1-4	-
TGTGCCAGCAGCCATCCGGGACGGGCGCTTGACAATGAGCAGTTCTTC	CASSHPGRALDNEQFF	-	TRBV7-2	TRBJ2-1	-
TGCAGTGCTAGAAAACTAGAGGACAATGAGCAGTTCTTC	CSARKLEDNEQFF	-	TRBV20-1	TRBJ2-1	-
TGTGCCAGCAGTGAATTTGCGGGGGGGCACGGCACTGAAGCTTTCTTT	CASSEFAGGHGTEAFF	few	TRBV25-1	TRBJ1-1	-
TGTGCCAGCAGTTACTCGAAATCCCTCTTCACCTACGAGCAGTACTTC	CASSYSKSLFTYEQYF	many	TRBV6-2/TRBV6-3	TRBJ2-7	-
TGCGCCAGCAGTTTTGACAAGCCTAGCTATGGCTACACCTTC	CASSFDKPSYGYTF	-	TRBV5-1	TRBJ1-2	-
TGCGCCAGCAGCCGGATAAGGGGAAGGCAGTATTTT	CASSRIRGRQYF	-	TRBV5-1	TRBJ2-3	-
TGCAGTGCTAGGAGCGCCGGGACTAGCGGGGAGACCCAGTACTTC	CSARSAGTSGETQYF	-	TRBV20-1	TRBJ2-5	TRBD2
TGCGCCAGCGACTTCAGACAGTACCAAGAGACCCAGTACTTC	CASDFRQYQETQYF	few	TRBV5-1	TRBJ2-5	-
TGTGCCAGCTCCCCTAACCATCAGGGACAGGGAGGCCCCAATCAGCCCCAGCATTTT	CASSPNHQGQGGPNQPQHF	-	TRBV18	TRBJ1-5	TRBD1
TGTGCCAGTAGTATAGAGATCAATGCAGGGTCGGGGACTGAAGCTTTCTTT	CASSIEINAGSGTEAFF	-	TRBV19	TRBJ1-1	-
TGTGCCAGCAGCCATCCACCAGTACACCGGGACTCAAGTATCGAGAGCACAGATACGCAGTATTTT	CASSHPPVHRDSSIESTDTQYF	-	TRBV4-2	TRBJ2-3	-
TGCGCCAGCAGCTTGGATGGTAATGCGGGGGGCGGGAATGAGCAGTTCTTC	CASSLDGNAGGGNEQFF	-	TRBV5-1	TRBJ2-1	TRBD2
TGTGCCAGCAGCTTAGGATCGGGGTACAGCACCGGGGAGCTGTTTTTT	CASSLGSGYSTGELFF	-	TRBV7-2	TRBJ2-2	-
TGTGCCAGCAGCTTTGGGGGGGTGCGGACTGAAGCTTTCTTT	CASSFGGVRTEAFF	-	TRBV7-9	TRBJ1-1	-
TGTGCCAGCAGCTTAGACGGCAGGCCAAGGGCAGATACGCAGTATTTT	CASSLDGRPRADTQYF	few	TRBV7-2	TRBJ2-3	-
TGTGCCAGCAGCGAATCCCTGGGTGTCGCAAGCACAGATACGCAGTATTTT	CASSESLGVASTDTQYF	-	TRBV9	TRBJ2-3	-
TGCAGCGTTCCCCGACAGTGGAGATCCTACAATGAGCAGTTCTTC	CSVPRQWRSYNEQFF	few	TRBV29-1	TRBJ2-1	-
TGTGCCAGCAGCTTAGGAAGGGAGACGAAGGATCAGCCCCAGCATTTT	CASSLGRETKDQPQHF	-	TRBV7-2	TRBJ1-5	-
TGTGCCAGCCTAAGGCGGGGGCCAGGCAACACTGAAGCTTTCTTT	CASLRRGPGNTEAFF	-	TRBV6-5	TRBJ1-1	-
TGTGCCAGCAGCGCCGCCCCGACCGGGGGCCAGGAGACCCAGTACTTC	CASSAAPTGGQETQYF	few	TRBV9	TRBJ2-5	-
TGTGTCAGCAGCTCAGTCGGGGGATACGAGCAGTACTTC	CVSSSVGGYEQYF	-	TRBV7-2	TRBJ2-7	-